The clone carrying this T cell receptor beta chain was seen many times. Its antigen remains unknown. This sample was taken from a study of T cells in Graves' hyperthyroidism and ophthalmopathy. General study points: Blood also contained most expanded thyroid clonotypes above 0.001.

Amplification yielded TCR beta CDR3 regions, with RNA transcripts as the source. First-round RT-PCR targeting the TCR CDR3 was performed with the HTBI primer set. Via MiXCR, TCRdb re-called the multiplex PCR reads, giving one row per CDR3 protein. There are 80,000 to 100,000 distinct CDR3 sequences in the sample; roughly 39% occur only once, and 9.5% to 13% lies in the top ten. Per the germline V gene, CDR1 is MNHEY and CDR2 is SMNVEV (reference sequence). The V gene lost 11 bases and the J gene lost 2 bases, with 16 bases spanning the gap. This CDR3 has 13 residues. The hyperthyroidism patients had all been newly diagnosed, and their disease duration was under 2 months. Their ages ranged from 18 to 65 years.

The sequenced sample consisted of peripheral blood or thyroid tissue (not recorded which). The receptor comes from a woman between 25 and 40 years old with Graves' hyperthyroidism. The gene calls are TRBV27 and TRBJ2-7; the D call may be TRBD1 or TRBD2 (5 bases each). The CDR3 nucleotides are TGTGCCTCCGGGTTCGGGGCAGCCTACGAGCAGTACTTC. Protein sequence: CASGFGAAYEQYF.